This entry lists 13 T cell receptor beta chains sequenced from one sample in a study of CD8 T cells in ankylosing spondylitis. Each CDR3 protein is one row after TCRdb ran MiXCR on the 5' RACE reads. The top ten clones hold 35% to 45% of a sample with around 30,000 distinct CDR3 sequences, about 14% of them seen once. The material sequenced was blood. These receptors were collected from a male donor with ankylosing spondylitis or in good health (not recorded which).

V and J are TRBV5-1 and TRBJ1-1; D is possibly TRBD1 (6 bases). Germline CDR1 reads SGHRS; CDR2 reads YFSETQ. The CDR3 has 14 residues. The V end lost 0 bases, the J end lost 4 bases, and 10 bases lay between the germline ends. CDR3 sequence reads: CASSLGGTFTEAFF. CDR3 DNA: TGCGCCAGCAGCTTGGGGGGGACATTCACTGAAGCTTTCTTT.

The V and J genes are TRBV12-3 or TRBV12-4 and TRBJ2-7, with TRBD1 matching over 8 bases. The V gene end was trimmed by 3 bases and the J gene end by 5 bases; junction bases not matched to a gene: 6. This CDR3 has 14 residues. CDR3 nucleotides: TGTGCCAGCAGTTTTTTACAGGGGGTCGACGAGCAGTACTTC. Residues: CASSFLQGVDEQYF.

The chain joins TRBV28 to TRBJ1-5, with D unclear. This CDR3 is built from 14 residues. Germline lookup yields CDR1 MDHEN and CDR2 SYDVKM. Trimming shortened V by 0 bases and J by 2 bases, and 5 bases separated the two germline ends. As DNA, the CDR3 is TGTGCCAGCAGTTTATGGGAAGGCAATCAGCCCCAGCATTTT. Protein product: CASSLWEGNQPQHF.

This clonotype was found many times. V usage is TRBV7-2 and J usage is TRBJ2-4; D not certain. The V gene's germline CDR1 is SGHTA and CDR2 FQGNSA. This CDR3 is 14 amino acids long. V lost 5 bases to trimming and J lost 1 base, with 9 bases between them. Written as DNA, the CDR3 is TGTGCCAGCAGCCCCCATGGGGCCAAAAACATTCAGTACTTC. It encodes CASSPHGAKNIQYF. The full variable domain, rest sourced from reference TRBV7-2 and TRBJ2-4, is GAGVSQSPSNKVTEKGKDVELRCDPISGHTALYWYRQSLGQGLEFLIYFQGNSAPDKSGLPSDRFSAERTGGSVSTLTIQRTQQEDSAVYLCASSPHGAKNIQYFGAGTRLSVL.

This clonotype was observed at least ten times. The gene calls are TRBV28 and TRBJ2-7; TRBD2 matches at 11 bases. CDR1 is MDHEN and CDR2 is SYDVKM in the germline V gene. The CDR3 extends over 17 amino acids. The ends lost 4 bases at V and 1 base at J; junction bases unmatched: 9. This CDR3 reads CASSSPGTSGPSYEQYF. The CDR3 coding sequence is TGTGCCAGCAGTTCCCCCGGGACTAGCGGCCCATCCTACGAGCAGTACTTC.

CDR3 residues: CASSLSYGNSNQPQHF. In nucleotides, the CDR3 is TGTGCCAGCAGTTTAAGTTACGGCAATAGCAATCAGCCCCAGCATTTT. The chain uses TRBV12-3 or TRBV12-4 and TRBJ1-5; D call uncertain. V lost 2 bases and J lost 0, with 11 bases in between. The CDR3 totals 16 residues.

The V call is TRBV7-3, the J call TRBJ2-3; 7 nucleotides line up with TRBD2. Germline V CDR1 and CDR2: SGHTA, FQGTGA. Unmatched junction bases numbered 10, after V lost 2 bases and J lost 2 bases. The CDR3 loop spans 17 amino acids. The DNA for the CDR3 is TGTGCCAGCAGCTTATGGGGAGGGGTGGCTACCACAGATACGCAGTATTTT. It encodes CASSLWGGVATTDTQYF.

The chain joins TRBV14 to TRBJ1-4; no reliable D call. Trimming left V 0 bases short and J 8 bases short, with 10 bases between. The CDR3 has 14 amino acids. Germline V gene data show CDR1 as SGHDN and CDR2 as FVKESK. The CDR3 region is CASSQEVSAEKLFF. For the CDR3, the DNA is TGTGCCAGCAGCCAAGAGGTCTCAGCAGAAAAACTGTTTTTT.

The V gene is TRBV9, the J gene TRBJ2-5, with a weak D call TRBD1 (6 bases). Per the germline V gene, CDR1 is SGDLS and CDR2 is YYNGEE. The V and J ends lost 1 base and 5 bases respectively, with 12 bases between them. The CDR3 runs to 14 residues. CDR3 DNA sequence: TGTGCCAGCAGCGTACAGGGGATCTCCGAGACCCAGTACTTC. Protein sequence: CASSVQGISETQYF.

This clonotype was observed a few times. The genes are TRBV5-4 and TRBJ2-5, with 8 bases identical to TRBD2. The CDR3 covers 15 residues. The V gene's germline CDR1 is SGHNT and CDR2 YYREEE (reference sequence). Trimming cost V 4 bases and J 5 bases; bases outside gene matches: 10. The CDR3 protein is CASSPGTSRTETQYF. For the CDR3, the DNA is TGTGCCAGCAGCCCCGGGACTAGTAGAACCGAGACCCAGTACTTC.

This clonotype was detected a few times. The chain joins TRBV28 to TRBJ2-1; possible D gene TRBD2, 6 bases. V shed 6 bases and J shed 3 bases, with 12 bases lying between them. The length of the CDR3 is 14 residues. The V gene's germline CDR1 is MDHEN and CDR2 SYDVKM. The CDR3 coding sequence is TGTGCCAGCAGCTCGACCGGGGGCTACAATGAGCAGTTCTTC. This encodes CASSSTGGYNEQFF.

The V call is TRBV20-1, the J call TRBJ1-4; 7 bases line up with TRBD1. Germline assignment: CDR1 DFQATT and CDR2 SNEGSKA (reference sequence). The CDR3 consists of 12 residues. Trimming cost V 5 bases and J 11 bases; bases outside gene matches: 8. As DNA, the CDR3 is TGCAGTGCTCTAAACAGGGGTGGTAAACTGTTTTTT. Protein sequence: CSALNRGGKLFF.

This sequence joins TRBV19 and TRBJ2-7; no reliable D call. This CDR3 is built from 13 residues. The V and J ends lost 3 bases and 2 bases respectively, with 8 bases between them. The germline V gene encodes CDR1 LNHDA and CDR2 SQIVND (reference sequence). Written as DNA, the CDR3 is TGTGCCAGTAGTATGTGGCCTCCCTACGAGCAGTACTTC. Amino acids: CASSMWPPYEQYF.